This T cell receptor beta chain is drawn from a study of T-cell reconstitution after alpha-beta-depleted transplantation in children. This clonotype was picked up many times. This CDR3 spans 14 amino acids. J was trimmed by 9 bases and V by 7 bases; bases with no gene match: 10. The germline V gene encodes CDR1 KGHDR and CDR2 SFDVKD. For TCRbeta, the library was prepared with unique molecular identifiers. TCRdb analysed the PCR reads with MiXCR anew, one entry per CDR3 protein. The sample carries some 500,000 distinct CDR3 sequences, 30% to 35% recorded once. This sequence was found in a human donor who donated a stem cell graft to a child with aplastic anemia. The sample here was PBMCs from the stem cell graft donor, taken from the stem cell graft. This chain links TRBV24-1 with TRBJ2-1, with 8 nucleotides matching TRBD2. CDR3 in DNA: TGTGCCACCAGACCAAACGGGAGGGCCAGTGAGCAGTTCTTC. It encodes CATRPNGRASEQFF.